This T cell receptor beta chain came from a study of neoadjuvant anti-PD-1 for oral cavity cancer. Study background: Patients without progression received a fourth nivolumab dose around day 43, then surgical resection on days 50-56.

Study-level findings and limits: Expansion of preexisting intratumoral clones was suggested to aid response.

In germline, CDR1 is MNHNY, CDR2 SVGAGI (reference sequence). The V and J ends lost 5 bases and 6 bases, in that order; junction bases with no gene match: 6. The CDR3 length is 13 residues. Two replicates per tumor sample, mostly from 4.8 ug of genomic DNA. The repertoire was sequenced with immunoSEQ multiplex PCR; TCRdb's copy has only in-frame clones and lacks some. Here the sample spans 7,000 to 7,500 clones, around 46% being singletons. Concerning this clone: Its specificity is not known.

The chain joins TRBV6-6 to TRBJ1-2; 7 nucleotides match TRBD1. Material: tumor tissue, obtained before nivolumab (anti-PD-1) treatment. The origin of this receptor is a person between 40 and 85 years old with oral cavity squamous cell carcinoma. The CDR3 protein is CASSRQGLHGYTF. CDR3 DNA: TGTGCCAGCAGTCGACAGGGTTTGCATGGCTACACCTTC.